The 13 T cell receptor beta chains in this list originate from one sample, sequenced in a study of OX40 agonist ivuxolimab in advanced cancers. The repertoire was sequenced with immunoSEQ multiplex PCR; TCRdb's copy has only in-frame clones and lacks some. The table lists fewer than 70,000 clones, 80% to 90% of them singletons. The sample here was CD4+ or CD8+ T cells sorted from blood, taken in a trial of the OX40 agonist ivuxolimab. The source is an adult with an advanced solid tumor such as melanoma, head and neck, liver or kidney cancer.

The chain recombines TRBV6-4 with TRBJ2-1; 8 bases align to TRBD2. V was clipped by 5 bases and J by 10 bases; unmatched bases: 7. Germline CDR1 is MRHNA and CDR2 is SNTAGT. The CDR3 contains 13 residues. The CDR3 reads CASSTQPGGEQFF. The DNA of the CDR3 is TGTGCCAGCAGTACACAACCGGGAGGGGAGCAGTTCTTC.

This chain's CDR3 is CASSTGTAFFHTQYF. CDR3 DNA sequence: TGTGCCAGCAGCACCGGGACAGCCTTTTTTCATACGCAGTATTTT. V is TRBV28 and J is TRBJ2-3, with 7 bases fitting TRBD1. V was pared by 6 bases and J by 7 bases, with 13 bases of the junction left unmatched. Germline values: CDR1 MDHEN, CDR2 SYDVKM. This CDR3 has 15 residues.

The rearrangement uses TRBV6-5 and TRBJ1-2; D remains ambiguous. From germline, CDR1 is MNHEY and CDR2 SVGAGI. Deletions cut 8 bases from V and 7 bases from J, with 20 bases between. The CDR3 spans 14 residues. CDR3 sequence reads: CASCSQHLDRGYTF. CDR3 sequence (DNA): TGTGCCAGCTGCTCTCAGCACCTGGACCGTGGCTACACCTTC.

CDR3 nucleotides: TGTGCCAGCAGGGAGAAGGCGGGATTCGGGCAGTTCTTC. The encoded protein is CASREKAGFGQFF. The V call is TRBV6-5, the J call TRBJ2-1; possible D gene TRBD2, 6 bases. The CDR3 contains 13 residues. Trimming stripped 6 bases from V and 12 bases from J, with 18 bases between. The germline V gene encodes CDR1 MNHEY and CDR2 SVGAGI.

V is TRBV7-8 and J is TRBJ1-2; D is unresolved. Germline CDR1 is SGHVS and CDR2 is FQNEAQ. V gave up 1 base and J gave up 4 bases, with 10 bases separating them. The CDR3 is 14 amino acids. CDR3 loop: CASSLEGSIYGYTF. CDR3 nucleotide sequence: TGTGCCAGCAGCTTAGAAGGCAGCATCTATGGCTACACCTTC.

The V call is TRBV18, the J call TRBJ2-7, with 9 bases that match TRBD1. Per germline, CDR1 KGHSH and CDR2 LQKENI. The CDR3 is 13 amino acids. V lost 8 bases, J lost 3 bases, and 5 bases stayed unmatched. Here the CDR3 DNA reads TGTGCCAGCCGTCCGGGACAGGGCTACGAGCAGTACTTC. Translating gives CASRPGQGYEQYF.

The chain uses TRBV29-1 and TRBJ2-7; D tentatively reads TRBD1 or TRBD2 (6 bases each). The germline V and J ends were trimmed by 2 bases and 1 base, with 9 bases remaining between them. The CDR3 runs 13 residues. Germline V lookup: CDR1 SQVTM, CDR2 ANQGSEA. The CDR3 is CSVEQGRSYEQYF. CDR3 coding DNA: TGCAGCGTTGAACAGGGGAGGTCCTACGAGCAGTACTTC.

This clone has just one count. One junction end disagrees with the germline gene, perhaps due to a read error. V and J are TRBV6-5 and TRBJ2-7, with a weak D call TRBD1 (6 bases). The germline V gene has CDR1 MNHEY and CDR2 SVGAGI. The CDR3 extends over 15 amino acids. CDR3 in DNA: TGTGCCAGCAGTTACCTGGGACAATCTTCCTCCGAGCAGTACTTC. It translates to CASSYLGQSSSEQYF.

The chain couples TRBV4-3 to TRBJ2-5; TRBD1 is a possible D gene (5 bases). Trimming removed 0 bases from V and 11 bases from J, with 16 bases in between. The CDR3 spans 14 residues. CDR1 and CDR2 (germline): LGHNA, YSLEER. Here the CDR3 DNA reads TGCGCCAGCAGCCAAGAGATCCGGGTAGGGGAACAGTACTTC. Protein: CASSQEIRVGEQYF.

V gene TRBV6-6 combines with J gene TRBJ2-7; D uncertain. The CDR3 has 12 residues. Germline CDR1 is MNHNY and CDR2 is SVGAGI (reference sequence). Trimming pared 4 bases from V and 7 bases from J, leaving 11 bases between. The CDR3 loop reads CASSLASVEQYF. CDR3 bases: TGTGCCAGCAGTTTGGCATCGGTAGAGCAGTACTTC.

This chain links TRBV18 with TRBJ2-7; no firm D call. The CDR3 has 14 residues. Trimming took 4 bases from V and 2 from J, leaving 12 bases between them. Germline V gives CDR1 KGHSH, CDR2 LQKENI. CDR3: CASSREYMAYEQYF. The CDR3 region has the DNA TGTGCCAGCTCACGAGAATACATGGCCTACGAGCAGTACTTC. Filled out from reference TRBV18 and TRBJ2-7, the complete variable domain reads NAGVMQNPRHLVRRRGQEARLRCSPMKGHSHVYWYRQLPEEGLKFMVYLQKENIIDESGMPKERFSAEFPKEGPSILRIQQVVRGDSAAYFCASSREYMAYEQYFGPGTRLTVT.

This clone was seen just once. The genes are TRBV5-4 and TRBJ1-2, with TRBD1 matching 8 bases. Germline V gene sequence: CDR1 SGHNT, CDR2 YYREEE (reference sequence). This CDR3 spans 14 amino acids. With 0 bases clipped from V and 8 bases from J, the junction kept 6 bases outside the gene matches. Here the CDR3 DNA reads TGTGCCAGCAGCTTGGCAGACAGGGGCAAGGGCTACACCTTC. Translating it yields CASSLADRGKGYTF.

This chain links TRBV29-1 with TRBJ2-7, with D perhaps assigned TRBD1 or TRBD2 (6 bases each). Between the trimmed V and J ends, which lost 7 bases and 2 bases, there was a span of 15 bases. Germline assignment: CDR1 SQVTM and CDR2 ANQGSEA. The CDR3 contains 13 residues. The DNA for the CDR3 is TGCAGCGCCGGAGGGGGGCAGACCTACGAGCAGTACTTC. It is translated as CSAGGGQTYEQYF.